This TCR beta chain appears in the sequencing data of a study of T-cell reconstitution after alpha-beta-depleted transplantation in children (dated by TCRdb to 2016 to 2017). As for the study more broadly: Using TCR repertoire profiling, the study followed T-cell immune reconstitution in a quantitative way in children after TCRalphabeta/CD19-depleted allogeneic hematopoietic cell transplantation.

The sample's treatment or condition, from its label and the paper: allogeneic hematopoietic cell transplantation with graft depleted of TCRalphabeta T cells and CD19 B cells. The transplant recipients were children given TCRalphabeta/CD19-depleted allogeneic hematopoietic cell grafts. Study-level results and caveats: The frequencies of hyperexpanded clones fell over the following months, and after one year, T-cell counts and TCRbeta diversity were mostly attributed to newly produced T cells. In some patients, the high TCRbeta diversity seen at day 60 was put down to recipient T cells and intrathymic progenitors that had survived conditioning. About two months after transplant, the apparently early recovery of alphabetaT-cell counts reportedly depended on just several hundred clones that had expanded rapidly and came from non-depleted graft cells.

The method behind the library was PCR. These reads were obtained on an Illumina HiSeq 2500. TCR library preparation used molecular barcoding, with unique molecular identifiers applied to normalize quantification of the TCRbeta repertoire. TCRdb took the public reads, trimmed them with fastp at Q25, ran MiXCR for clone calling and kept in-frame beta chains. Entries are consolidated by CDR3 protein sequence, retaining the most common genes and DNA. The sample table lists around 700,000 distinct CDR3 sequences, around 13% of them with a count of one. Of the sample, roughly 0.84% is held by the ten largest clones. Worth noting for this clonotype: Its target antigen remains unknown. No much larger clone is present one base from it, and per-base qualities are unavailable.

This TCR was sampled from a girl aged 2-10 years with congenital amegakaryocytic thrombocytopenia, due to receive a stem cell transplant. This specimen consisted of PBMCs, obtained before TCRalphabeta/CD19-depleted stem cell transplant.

The CDR3 corresponds to CASSLRLAGEDEQFF. DNA sequence: TGCGCCAGCAGCCTTCGACTAGCGGGAGAGGATGAGCAGTTCTTC. The V and J genes are TRBV5-1 and TRBJ2-1; TRBD2 matches 12 bases in the middle. The germline V end is reduced by 4 bases and the J end by 8 bases; junction bases left unmatched: 7. According to the germline V gene, CDR1 reads SGHRS and CDR2 reads YFSETQ. From the cysteine up to the phenylalanine, the CDR3 has a length of 15 residues. The sequence is cut down to CDR3 DNA, 45 bases in frame from base 1.